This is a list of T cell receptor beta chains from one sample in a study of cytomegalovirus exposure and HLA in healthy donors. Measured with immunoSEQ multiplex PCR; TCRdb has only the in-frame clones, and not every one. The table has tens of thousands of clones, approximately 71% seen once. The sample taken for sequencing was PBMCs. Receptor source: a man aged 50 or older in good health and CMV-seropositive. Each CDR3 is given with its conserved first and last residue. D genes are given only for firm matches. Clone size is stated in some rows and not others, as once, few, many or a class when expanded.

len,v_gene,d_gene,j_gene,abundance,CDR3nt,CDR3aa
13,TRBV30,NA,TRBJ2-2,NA,TGTGCCTGGAGGCGGGTTTACACCGGGGAGCTGTTTTTT,CAWRRVYTGELFF
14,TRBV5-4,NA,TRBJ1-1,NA,TGTGCCAGCAGCTCAACCGGGACACGATCTGAAGCTTTCTTT,CASSSTGTRSEAFF
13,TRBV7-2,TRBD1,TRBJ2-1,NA,TGTGCCAGCAGCTGGACAGGGGGCACTGAGCAGTTCTTC,CASSWTGGTEQFF
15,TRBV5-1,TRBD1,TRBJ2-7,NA,TGCGCCAGCAGCTTCGGGACAGGGAGCTCCTACGAGCAGTACTTC,CASSFGTGSSYEQYF
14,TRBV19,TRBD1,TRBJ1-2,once,TGTGCCACCAAACAGGGGACCAGTAACTATGGCTACACCTTC,CATKQGTSNYGYTF
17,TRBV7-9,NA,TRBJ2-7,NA,TGTGCCAGCAGCTTAGCGCCAGGGACACCCTACCCCTACGAGCAGTACTTC,CASSLAPGTPYPYEQYF
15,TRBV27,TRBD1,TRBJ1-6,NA,TGTGCCAGCAGTCCACAGGGGCCCCCTAATTCACCCCTCCACTTT,CASSPQGPPNSPLHF
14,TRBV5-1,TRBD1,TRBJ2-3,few,TGCGCCAGCAGCCCGGACAGGGTAACAGATACGCAGTATTTT,CASSPDRVTDTQYF
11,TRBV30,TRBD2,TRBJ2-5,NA,TGTGCCTGTCCAGCGGGGGGGACCCAGTACTTC,CACPAGGTQYF
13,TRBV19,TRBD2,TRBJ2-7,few,TGTGCCAGTCAGCGGGGGGGCACCTACGAGCAGTACTTC,CASQRGGTYEQYF
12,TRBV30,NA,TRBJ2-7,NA,TGTGCCTGCCATCGCGGGACCCACGAGCAGTACTTC,CACHRGTHEQYF
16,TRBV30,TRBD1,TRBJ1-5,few,TGTGCCTGGAGTGTACGCGGGACAGGGGGCAATCAGCCCCAGCATTTT,CAWSVRGTGGNQPQHF
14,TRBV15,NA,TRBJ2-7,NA,TGTGCCACCAGCAGAGACAGGGGTCCCTACGAGCAGTACTTC,CATSRDRGPYEQYF
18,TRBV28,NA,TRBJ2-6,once,TGTGCCAGCAGTTTATGGGGACTGAGAACTTCTGGGGCCAACGTCCTGACTTTC,CASSLWGLRTSGANVLTF
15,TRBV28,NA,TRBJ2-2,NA,TGTGCCAGCAATCCACGGGGAACGAACACCGGGGAGCTGTTTTTT,CASNPRGTNTGELFF
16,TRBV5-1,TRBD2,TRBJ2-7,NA,TGCGCCAGCAGCTTGGAGGCCGGACTAGCGGGATACGAGCAGTACTTC,CASSLEAGLAGYEQYF
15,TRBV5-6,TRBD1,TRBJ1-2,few,TGTGCCAGCAGCACCGACAGGGGGGTTTTATATGGCTACACCTTC,CASSTDRGVLYGYTF
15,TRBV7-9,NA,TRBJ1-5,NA,TGTGCCAGCAGCTCAGGGGCAGGGTATCGGCAGCCCCAGCATTTT,CASSSGAGYRQPQHF
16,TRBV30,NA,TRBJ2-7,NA,TGTGCCTGGAGTGGCCCCGGCGGGTTCGAAAGGTACGAGCAGTACTTC,CAWSGPGGFERYEQYF
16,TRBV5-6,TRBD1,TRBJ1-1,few,TGTGCCAGCAGCTTACGGGACAGGGGGCTGGGCACTGAAGCTTTCTTT,CASSLRDRGLGTEAFF
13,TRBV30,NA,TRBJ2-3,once,TGTGCCTGGAGTCGCTACAGGGCAGATACGCAGTATTTT,CAWSRYRADTQYF
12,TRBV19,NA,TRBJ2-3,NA,TGTGCCAGTAGTCTACCAGGTGGTACGCAGTATTTT,CASSLPGGTQYF
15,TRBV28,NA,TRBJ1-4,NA,TGTGCCAGCAGACCCGGGGGGCCAACTAATGAAAAACTGTTTTTT,CASRPGGPTNEKLFF
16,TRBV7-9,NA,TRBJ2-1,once,TGTGCCAGCAGCTCCCCGGCCGGGAGTTCCTACAATGAGCAGTTCTTC,CASSSPAGSSYNEQFF
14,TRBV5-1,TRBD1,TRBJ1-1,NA,TGCGCCAGCAGCCGGGACAGGGTGAACACTGAAGCTTTCTTT,CASSRDRVNTEAFF
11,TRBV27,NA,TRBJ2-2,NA,TGTGCCAGCAGATGGAGCGGGGAGCTGTTTTTT,CASRWSGELFF
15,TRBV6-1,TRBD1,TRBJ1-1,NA,TGTGCCAGCACGGGGACAGGAGGGAAAAACACTGAAGCTTTCTTT,CASTGTGGKNTEAFF
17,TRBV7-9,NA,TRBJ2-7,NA,TGTGCCAGCAGCTCGCCTATACGCCTAGAACAGGGCTACGAGCAGTACTTC,CASSSPIRLEQGYEQYF
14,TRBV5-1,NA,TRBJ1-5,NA,TGCGCCAGCGGTCCCGGGGATAGCAATCAGCCCCAGCATTTT,CASGPGDSNQPQHF
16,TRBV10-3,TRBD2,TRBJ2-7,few,TGTGCCACCTCAAAGGGACTAGCGGACCCTCCCTACGAGCAGTACTTC,CATSKGLADPPYEQYF
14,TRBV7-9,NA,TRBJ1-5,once,TGTGCCAGCAGCTTAGCAGGGGGCAATCAGCCCCAGCATTTT,CASSLAGGNQPQHF
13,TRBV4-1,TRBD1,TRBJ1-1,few,TGCGCCAGCAGCTACACAGGGGCCCCAGAAGCTTTCTTT,CASSYTGAPEAFF
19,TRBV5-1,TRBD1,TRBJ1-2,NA,TGCGCCAGCAGCTTGGCTCGCCTAGGACAGGGTTCGGCTAACTATGGCTACACCTTC,CASSLARLGQGSANYGYTF
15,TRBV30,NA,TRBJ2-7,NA,TGTGCCTGGAGTGGAGTAGGGGATAGCTCCTACGAGCAGTACTTC,CAWSGVGDSSYEQYF
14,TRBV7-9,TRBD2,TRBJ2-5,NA,TGTGCCAGCAGCCGCGGCGGGGGGGAAGAGACCCAGTACTTC,CASSRGGGEETQYF
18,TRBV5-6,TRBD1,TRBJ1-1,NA,TGTGCCAGCAGCCCTGGGTGGACAGGGGGTAGACTGAACACTGAAGCTTTCTTT,CASSPGWTGGRLNTEAFF
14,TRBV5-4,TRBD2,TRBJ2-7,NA,TGTGCCAGCAGCTTCGGGACTAGCAAGTTCGAGCAGTACTTC,CASSFGTSKFEQYF
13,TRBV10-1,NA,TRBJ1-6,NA,TGCGCCAGCAGTGACCGGACAAACTCACCCCTCCACTTT,CASSDRTNSPLHF
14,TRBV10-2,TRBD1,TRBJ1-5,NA,TGCGCCAGCGGGGATGGACAGGCGAATCAGCCCCAGCATTTT,CASGDGQANQPQHF
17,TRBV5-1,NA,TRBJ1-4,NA,TGCGCCAGCAGCCGACCTCATATACAGGGAGAGAATGAAAAACTGTTTTTT,CASSRPHIQGENEKLFF
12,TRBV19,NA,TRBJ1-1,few,TGTGCCAGTAGTATAGGGGCCCGTGAAGCTTTCTTT,CASSIGAREAFF
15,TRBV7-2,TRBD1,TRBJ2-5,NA,TGTGCCAGCAGCTCCAGGACAGGGGCGGGAGAGACCCAGTACTTC,CASSSRTGAGETQYF
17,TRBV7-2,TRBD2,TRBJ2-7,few,TGTGCCAGCAGCTTAGAAGGACCGGGGGGAAGATGGTACGAGCAGTACTTC,CASSLEGPGGRWYEQYF
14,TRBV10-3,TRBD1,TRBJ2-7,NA,TGTGCCACCACACCCAGGGGGCCCTTCTACGAGCAGTACTTC,CATTPRGPFYEQYF
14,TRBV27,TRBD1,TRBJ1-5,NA,TGTGCCAGCAGTCTAAGGACAGGATGGGAGCCCCAGCATTTT,CASSLRTGWEPQHF
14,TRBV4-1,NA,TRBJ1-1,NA,TGCGCCAGCAGCCAAGCTCCGGGAGAACTTGAAGCTTTCTTT,CASSQAPGELEAFF